This T cell receptor beta chain was obtained from a study of blood T cell repertoires in COVID-19. In the study overall: Some COVID-19 samples were acute and others convalescent; all came from the United States, Italy and Spain.

After removal of 5 bases from V and 2 bases from J, the junction contained 3 bases not matched to a gene. This CDR3 is 13 amino acids long. In the authors' workflow: For nucleated cells, counts were estimated from reference gene primer amplification. TCRdb's copy holds only in-frame clones and misses some; the assay was immunoSEQ multiplex PCR. That table is the source of V, J and clone size, and D and trimming were worked out from the DNA. The sample shows hundreds of thousands of clones, approximately 92% of them seen only once. Material: PBMCs or T cells enriched from blood (not recorded which). The chain combines TRBV12-3 or TRBV12-4 with TRBJ2-7; 7 bases are shared with TRBD1. The clonotype was recovered from a man younger than 30 who had recovered from COVID-19. CDR3 coding DNA: TGTGCCAGCAGTCGACAGGGCCCCTACGAGCAGTACTTC. As protein: CASSRQGPYEQYF.